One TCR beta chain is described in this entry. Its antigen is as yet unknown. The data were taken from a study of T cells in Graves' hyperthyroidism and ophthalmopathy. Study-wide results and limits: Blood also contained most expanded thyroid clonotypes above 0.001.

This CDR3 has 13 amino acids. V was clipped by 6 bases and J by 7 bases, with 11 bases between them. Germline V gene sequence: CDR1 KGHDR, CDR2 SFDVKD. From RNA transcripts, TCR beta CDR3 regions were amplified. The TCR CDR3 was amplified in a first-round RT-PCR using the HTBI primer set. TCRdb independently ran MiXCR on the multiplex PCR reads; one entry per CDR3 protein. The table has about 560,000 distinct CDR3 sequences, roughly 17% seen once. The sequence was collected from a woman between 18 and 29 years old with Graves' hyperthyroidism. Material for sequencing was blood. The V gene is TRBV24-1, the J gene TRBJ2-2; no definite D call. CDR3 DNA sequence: TGTGCCACCAGTTCCCGGGCGAACGGGGAGCTGTTTTTT. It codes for CATSSRANGELFF.